These 20 T cell receptor beta chains came from one sample sequenced in a study of cytomegalovirus exposure and HLA in healthy donors. Vbeta (60) and Jbeta (13) primers were used in the PCR. TCRdb's copy holds only in-frame clones and misses some; the assay was immunoSEQ multiplex PCR. The sample contains under 120,000 clones, roughly 71% of which appear only once. Sequenced input: PBMCs. The receptors derive from a man aged 35-49 years in good health and CMV-seropositive.

Note on this clone: Other nucleotide sequences from this sample produce the same CDR3. V gene TRBV5-6 combines with J gene TRBJ2-7; maybe TRBD2 (5 bases). This CDR3 comprises 13 residues. Trimming took 2 bases from V and 0 from J, leaving 6 bases between them. Germline CDR1 reads SGHDT; CDR2 reads YYEEEE. The CDR3 DNA follows: TGTGCCAGCAGCTTTGGGAGCTCCTACGAGCAGTACTTC. Translation gives CASSFGSSYEQYF.

A remark on this clone: Germline is not matched at one junction end, which may reflect a read error. V gene TRBV28 combines with J gene TRBJ2-4, with 7 bases identical to TRBD2. This CDR3 region has 11 residues. Germline CDR1 MDHEN, CDR2 SYDVKM. The CDR3 DNA sequence: TGTGCCAGCTCAAAAAGTGGGACTACTAACTTC. Protein: CASSKSGTTNF.

The gene calls are TRBV6-4 and TRBJ2-1; TRBD1 matches 8 bases. Germline-derived CDR1 and CDR2 are MRHNA and SNTAGT. Trimming cost V 6 bases and J 4 bases; bases outside gene matches: 8. The CDR3 extends over 15 amino acids. CDR3 nucleotide sequence: TGTGCCAGCAGCCTTGGGACAGGCCAGTACAATGAGCAGTTCTTC. Translating it yields CASSLGTGQYNEQFF.

In its sample, this clone was seen a few times. The chain is built from TRBV30 and TRBJ2-7, with D maybe TRBD1 (5 bases). Looked up from germline, CDR1 is GTSNPN and CDR2 is SVGIG (reference sequence). The CDR3 runs 13 residues. V was clipped by 3 bases and J by 5 bases, with 14 bases between them. This CDR3 reads CAWSVGQGHEQYV. In DNA form, the CDR3 reads TGTGCCTGGAGCGTGGGTCAGGGCCACGAGCAGTACGTC.

This clone was found a few times. This chain joins TRBV19 and TRBJ2-1; D not resolved. From germline, CDR1 is LNHDA and CDR2 SQIVND (reference sequence). V lost 4 bases, J lost 0 bases, and 10 bases lay in between. CDR3 length equals 15 residues. CDR3 in DNA: TGTGCCAGTAGTAAAAGCGCGTACTCCTACAATGAGCAGTTCTTC. It encodes CASSKSAYSYNEQFF. The variable domain in full, with the rest retrieved from reference TRBV19 and TRBJ2-1, is DGGITQSPKYLFRKEGQNVTLSCEQNLNHDAMYWYRQDPGQGLRLIYYSQIVNDFQKGDIAEGYSVSREKKESFPLTVTSAQKNPTAFYLCASSKSAYSYNEQFFGPGTRLTVL.

The V and J genes are TRBV6-6 and TRBJ2-7; 9 positions match TRBD1. V was clipped by 4 bases and J by 0 bases; unmatched bases: 7. The CDR3 runs 16 residues. From germline, CDR1 is MNHNY and CDR2 SVGAGI (reference sequence). The CDR3 here is CASSSAGTGISYEQYF. In nucleotides, the CDR3 is TGTGCCAGCAGTTCCGCCGGGACAGGGATCTCCTACGAGCAGTACTTC.

The chain recombines TRBV4-3 with TRBJ2-3, with unresolved D. Germline V gene sequence: CDR1 LGHNA, CDR2 YSLEER. Trimming shortened V by 4 bases and J by 1 base, and 15 bases separated the two germline ends. The CDR3 extends over 16 amino acids. CDR3 bases: TGCGCCAGCAGCCGCCGCCTTAGCATCGGCACAGATACGCAGTATTTT. Translated: CASSRRLSIGTDTQYF.

This chain joins TRBV18 and TRBJ2-2, with D possibly TRBD1 on 6 matching bases. The V end lost 3 bases, the J end lost 5 bases, and 7 bases lay between the germline ends. Germline CDR1 KGHSH, CDR2 LQKENI. The length of the CDR3 is 13 residues. CDR3: CASSPGATGELFF. The CDR3 bases are TGTGCCAGCTCACCGGGGGCAACCGGGGAGCTGTTTTTT. Variable domain in full (rest from reference TRBV18 and TRBJ2-2): NAGVMQNPRHLVRRRGQEARLRCSPMKGHSHVYWYRQLPEEGLKFMVYLQKENIIDESGMPKERFSAEFPKEGPSILRIQQVVRGDSAAYFCASSPGATGELFFGEGSRLTVL.

The chain uses TRBV5-1 and TRBJ2-5; a possible D gene is TRBD2 (6 bases). V was trimmed by 4 bases and J by 4 bases, leaving 14 bases between them. This CDR3 has 14 amino acids. In germline, CDR1 is SGHRS, CDR2 YFSETQ. This chain's CDR3 is CASSPGVTGETQYF. CDR3 bases: TGCGCCAGCAGCCCGGGAGTTACCGGAGAGACCCAGTACTTC.

This chain links TRBV27 with TRBJ1-5, with D maybe TRBD1 (6 bases). Trimming cost V 8 bases and J 3 bases, with 11 bases left between them. Per the germline V gene, CDR1 is MNHEY and CDR2 is SMNVEV (reference sequence). This CDR3 comprises 13 residues. The CDR3, as DNA: TGTGCCAGCGGCACAGGGTCCAATCAGCCCCAGCATTTT. Translation gives CASGTGSNQPQHF.

The V gene is TRBV4-1, the J gene TRBJ2-1; 7 bases are shared with TRBD2. Germline V gives CDR1 MGHRA, CDR2 YSYEKL. V lost 4 bases to trimming and J lost 6 bases; unmatched junction nucleotides: 12. The CDR3 runs 16 residues. The CDR3 DNA sequence: TGCGCCAGCAGCCCCTTCGGGAGGTCCCAGGGCAATGAGCAGTTCTTC. Encoded protein: CASSPFGRSQGNEQFF.

This sequence joins TRBV25-1 and TRBJ1-2; D is uncertain. Trimming took off 1 base at V and 5 bases at J, with 11 bases between the two ends. Germline V gene lookup returns CDR1 MGHDK and CDR2 SYGVNS. The CDR3 contains 14 residues. This CDR3 reads CASSEFRGSYGYTF. For the CDR3, the DNA is TGTGCCAGCAGTGAATTTCGGGGATCTTATGGCTACACCTTC.

The rearrangement uses TRBV4-1 and TRBJ2-7, with unresolved D. V was clipped by 1 base and J by 2 bases, with 12 bases between them. Looked up from germline, CDR1 is MGHRA and CDR2 is YSYEKL. The CDR3 is made up of 15 amino acids. This CDR3 is CASSQGHGSAYEQYV. CDR3 nucleotides: TGCGCCAGCAGCCAAGGACATGGATCAGCCTACGAGCAGTACGTC.

This clone was observed a handful of times. V is TRBV5-1 and J is TRBJ2-1, with D maybe TRBD1 (6 bases). Trimming left V 0 bases short and J 4 bases short, with 17 bases between. CDR1 is SGHRS, CDR2 YFSETQ, per germline. This CDR3 has 17 residues. The DNA of the CDR3 is TGCGCCAGCAGCTTGGCCCCGACAGGACAAATTTACAATGAGCAGTTCTTC. Translation gives CASSLAPTGQIYNEQFF. Looking up the rest from reference TRBV5-1 and TRBJ2-1 gives the full variable domain: KAGVTQTPRYLIKTRGQQVTLSCSPISGHRSVSWYQQTPGQGLQFLFEYFSETQRNKGNFPGRFSGRQFSNSRSEMNVSTLELGDSALYLCASSLAPTGQIYNEQFFGPGTRLTVL.

The chain has TRBV30 and TRBJ2-3, with D possibly TRBD1 on 6 matching bases. The CDR3 is 14 residues long. Trimming left V 5 bases short and J 0 bases short, with 12 bases between. Germline CDR1 is GTSNPN and CDR2 is SVGIG (reference sequence). The DNA of the CDR3 is TGTGCCTGGTCTACAGGGCTTAGCACAGATACGCAGTATTTT. It encodes CAWSTGLSTDTQYF.

CDR3 residues: CASSVEETGADEQYF. The CDR3 DNA follows: TGTGCCAGCAGCGTAGAGGAAACAGGGGCCGACGAGCAGTACTTC. The chain uses TRBV9 and TRBJ2-7, with TRBD1 matching over 7 bases. The CDR3 is 15 residues long. V lost 0 bases, J lost 5 bases, and 8 bases stayed unmatched. From germline, CDR1 is SGDLS and CDR2 YYNGEE.

J is TRBJ2-6 and V is TRBV5-1; D not certain. Trimming left V 0 bases short and J 0 bases short, with 7 bases between. Germline V gives CDR1 SGHRS, CDR2 YFSETQ. The CDR3 loop spans 16 amino acids. The DNA of the CDR3 is TGCGCCAGCAGCTTGGAACGGGTCTCTGGGGCCAACGTCCTGACTTTC. Translation gives CASSLERVSGANVLTF.

This chain uses TRBV10-1 with TRBJ2-3, with TRBD1 matching 12 bases. Germline-derived CDR1 and CDR2 are WNHNN and SYGVQD (reference sequence). The CDR3 runs to 17 residues. J gave up 5 bases and V 5 bases, and 11 bases lay outside the gene matches. The CDR3, as DNA: TGCGCCAGCAGTCAGGGGACAGGGGGCGATGACCGAGATACGCAGTATTTT. This codes for CASSQGTGGDDRDTQYF.

This rearrangement joins TRBV4-1 to TRBJ2-7, with TRBD2 matching 9 bases. Germline V gene lookup returns CDR1 MGHRA and CDR2 YSYEKL. V dropped 3 bases and J dropped 6; count of bases not matched to a gene: 6. This CDR3 region has 14 residues. The DNA of the CDR3 is TGCGCCAGCAGCCAGGTAGCGGGAGTCGGCGAGCAGTACTTC. This gives the protein CASSQVAGVGEQYF.

This clone was seen a few times. The chain links TRBV9 to TRBJ1-4; 7 bases are shared with TRBD1. V trimming: 4 bases; J trimming: 8 bases; junction bases outside the gene matches: 5. Germline CDR1 SGDLS, CDR2 YYNGEE. This CDR3 has 13 amino acids. The CDR3 sequence is CASSTRQGEKLFF. Written as DNA, the CDR3 is TGTGCCAGCAGCACCCGACAGGGAGAAAAACTGTTTTTT.